The entry below gives a single TCR beta chain sequence along with its context. The antigen remains undetermined. This specimen comes from a study of Ad26.COV2.S vaccination and SARS-CoV-2 variants. Across the study: The trial was COV1001 and the donor's arm was Ad26.COV2.S. Broader study findings: It is possible that the TCR breadth and depth analyses underestimated the total T cell responses. Spike-specific TCR breadth in vaccine recipients exceeded that seen in placebo recipients.

TCRdb keeps only in-frame clones here, not all; method: immunoSEQ multiplex PCR. The repertoire holds under 600,000 clones, with nearly 90% as singletons. The treatment was: some 20 received Ad26.COV2.S at low or high dose, single or two shots; 5 received placebo; per-sample allocation not given. The samples were gathered on day 63 after the first injection of vaccine or placebo. This CDR3 has 14 amino acids. V was pared by 2 bases and J by 2 bases, with 9 bases between. Per the germline V gene, CDR1 is MNHEY and CDR2 is SVGAGI. The receptor comes from a person aged 18-60 years who received the Ad26.COV2.S COVID-19 vaccine or a placebo. The chain employs TRBV6-5 and TRBJ1-2; maybe TRBD1 (5 bases). The sequences come from peripheral blood, collected in a trial of Ad26.COV2.S vaccine versus placebo. The CDR3 coding sequence is TGTGCCAGCAGTTACGCAGGGAGCAACTATGGCTACACCTTC. Its protein is CASSYAGSNYGYTF.